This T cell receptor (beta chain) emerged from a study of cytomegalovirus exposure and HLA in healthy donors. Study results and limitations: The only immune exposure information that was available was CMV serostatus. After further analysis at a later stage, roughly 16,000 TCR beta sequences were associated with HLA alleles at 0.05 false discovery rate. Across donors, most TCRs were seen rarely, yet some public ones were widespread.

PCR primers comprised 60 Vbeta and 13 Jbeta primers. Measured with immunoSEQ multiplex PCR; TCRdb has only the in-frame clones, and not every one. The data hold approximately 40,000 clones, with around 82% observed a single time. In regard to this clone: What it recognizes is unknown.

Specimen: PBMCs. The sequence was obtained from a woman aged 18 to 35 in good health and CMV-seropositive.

The CDR3 loop reads CASSTRGEETQYF. CDR3 nucleotides: TGTGCCAGCAGTACCAGGGGGGAGGAGACCCAGTACTTC. The chain is built from TRBV28 and TRBJ2-5; TRBD1 is a possible D gene (7 bases). V lost 5 bases to trimming and J lost 5 bases, with 12 bases between them. CDR1 and CDR2 (germline): MDHEN, SYDVKM. This CDR3 is built from 13 residues. Together with reference TRBV28 and TRBJ2-5, the CDR3 gives the full variable domain: DVKVTQSSRYLVKRTGEKVFLECVQDMDHENMFWYRQDPGLGLRLIYFSYDVKMKEKGDIPEGYSVSREKKERFSLILESASTNQTSMYLCASSTRGEETQYFGPGTRLLVL.